This T cell receptor beta chain was identified during a study of early T cells in non-severe SARS-CoV-2 infection. Study information: Sequencing was performed on bulk RNA from unsorted whole blood, leaving chains unpaired. Study conclusions and caveats: The matching step, a VDJdb search, favored anti-spike CD8 responses and missed private and CD4 specificities.

Unique molecular identifiers were affixed to single, distinct cDNA molecules. MiXCR, applied by TCRdb to the 5' RACE reads, yields one record per CDR3 protein. This table holds fewer than 60,000 distinct CDR3 sequences, around 10% found once. As for this clonotype: The antigen is not known.

J lost 2 bases, V lost 1 base, and 1 base had no gene match. Germline V lookup: CDR1 SGHAT, CDR2 FQNNGV. This CDR3 has 14 amino acids. This chain uses TRBV11-2 with TRBJ2-7, with 8 bases that match TRBD1. The clonotype comes from an adult who was a healthcare worker with PCR-confirmed SARS-CoV-2 infection or an uninfected control (not recorded which). The sequenced sample consisted of whole blood. The CDR3 DNA reads as TGTGCCAGCAGCTTAGTGACAGGGGCCTACGAGCAGTACTTC. It yields the protein CASSLVTGAYEQYF.